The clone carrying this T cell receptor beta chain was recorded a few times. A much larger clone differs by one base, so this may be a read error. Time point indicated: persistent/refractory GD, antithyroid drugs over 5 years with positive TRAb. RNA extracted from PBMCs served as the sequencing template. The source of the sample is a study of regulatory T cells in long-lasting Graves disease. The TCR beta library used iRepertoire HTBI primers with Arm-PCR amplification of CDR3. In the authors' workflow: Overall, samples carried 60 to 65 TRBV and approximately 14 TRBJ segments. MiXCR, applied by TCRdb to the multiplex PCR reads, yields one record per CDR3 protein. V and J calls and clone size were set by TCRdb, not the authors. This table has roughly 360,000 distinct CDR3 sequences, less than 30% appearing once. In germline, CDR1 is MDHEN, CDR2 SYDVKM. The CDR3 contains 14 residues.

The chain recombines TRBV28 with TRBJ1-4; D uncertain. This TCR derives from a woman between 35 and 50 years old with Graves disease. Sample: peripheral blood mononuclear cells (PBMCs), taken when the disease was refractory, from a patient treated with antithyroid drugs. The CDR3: CANSFLAMNEKLFF. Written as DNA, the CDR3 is TGTGCCAACAGTTTTCTGGCCATGAATGAAAAACTGTTTTTT. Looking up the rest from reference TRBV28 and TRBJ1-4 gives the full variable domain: DVKVTQSSRYLVKRTGEKVFLECVQDMDHENMFWYRQDPGLGLRLIYFSYDVKMKEKGDIPEGYSVSREKKERFSLILESASTNQTSMYLCANSFLAMNEKLFFGSGTQLSVL.